A single sample gave rise to the 22 T cell receptor beta chains below, sequenced in a study of patients and donors after allogeneic stem cell transplantation. TCRdb ran MiXCR on the RT-PCR reads and lists one entry per CDR3 protein. The table lists hundreds of thousands of distinct CDR3 sequences, roughly 17% of them singletons. The sequenced sample consisted of blood, either unsorted or a sorted T cell fraction (not recorded which). These receptor sequences come from a human donor who was either an allogeneic HSCT recipient or a stem cell or donor lymphocyte infusion donor (not recorded which). It is not recorded whose cells these are; they may come from a transplant donor.

This rearrangement joins TRBV5-1 to TRBJ2-7, with D unresolved. V was shortened by 1 base and J by 4 bases, with 15 bases between the two germline ends. CDR1 is SGHRS and CDR2 is YFSETQ in the germline V gene. This CDR3 is 15 amino acids long. The CDR3: CASSLTRQRPYEQYF. The CDR3 nucleotides are TGCGCCAGCAGCTTGACCCGTCAACGCCCATACGAGCAGTACTTC.

This clonotype turned up a few times. This chain links TRBV30 with TRBJ2-5; D tentatively fits TRBD1 or TRBD2 (5 bases each). The V gene's germline CDR1 is GTSNPN and CDR2 SVGIG (reference sequence). The CDR3 loop spans 14 amino acids. Trimming left V 3 bases short and J 2 bases short, with 13 bases between. CDR3 coding DNA: TGTGCCTGGAGCCGGGGACGGTTTCAAGAGACCCAGTACTTC. Its translation: CAWSRGRFQETQYF.

This clonotype has more than one count but fewer than ten. This chain connects TRBV12-3 or TRBV12-4 to TRBJ1-6, with D possibly being TRBD1 (6 bases). The V end lost 0 bases, the J end lost 11 bases, and 17 bases lay between the germline ends. This CDR3 has 16 residues. The CDR3 loop is CASSLARVPQGTPLHF. As DNA, the CDR3 is TGTGCCAGCAGTTTAGCCAGGGTTCCCCAGGGGACACCCCTCCACTTT.

This clonotype was recorded at least ten times. J is TRBJ2-7 and V is TRBV24-1; D tentatively fits TRBD1 or TRBD2 (5 bases each). The germline V and J ends were trimmed by 4 bases and 6 bases, with 9 bases remaining between them. Germline lookup yields CDR1 KGHDR and CDR2 SFDVKD. The CDR3 runs to 12 residues. The CDR3 loop reads CATSDHGGEQYF. In DNA form, the CDR3 reads TGTGCCACCAGTGACCATGGGGGCGAGCAGTACTTC.

The chain carries TRBV24-1 and TRBJ2-1; a weak D match, TRBD2 (6 bases). This CDR3 has 15 amino acids. Germline values: CDR1 KGHDR, CDR2 SFDVKD. Deletions cut 1 base from V and 4 bases from J, with 10 bases between. The CDR3 coding sequence is TGTGCCACCAGTGATTTCAAGCGGGCTTACAATGAGCAGTTCTTC. It is translated as CATSDFKRAYNEQFF.

This clonotype was seen many times. The CDR3 is CSAHSQGARAKNIQYF. The DNA for the CDR3 is TGCAGTGCCCACTCTCAGGGGGCGCGAGCCAAAAACATTCAGTACTTC. This chain links TRBV20-1 with TRBJ2-4, with 8 positions matching TRBD1. Trimming removed 6 bases from V and 0 bases from J; junction bases left unmatched: 10. CDR1 is DFQATT and CDR2 is SNEGSKA in the germline V gene (reference sequence). The CDR3 extends over 16 amino acids.

V is TRBV5-4 and J is TRBJ2-1; 13 bases map to TRBD2. J was trimmed by 6 bases and V by 1 base; bases with no gene match: 4. Germline loops: CDR1 SGHNT, CDR2 YYREEE (reference sequence). This CDR3 is 16 amino acids long. This CDR3 reads CASSLPTSGRPNEQFF. The CDR3 bases are TGTGCCAGCAGCTTGCCGACTAGCGGGAGGCCCAATGAGCAGTTCTTC.

This chain links TRBV20-1 with TRBJ2-3; TRBD1 matches at 7 bases. With 5 bases clipped from V and 0 bases from J, the junction kept 5 bases outside the gene matches. There are 14 residues in the CDR3. Looked up from germline, CDR1 is DFQATT and CDR2 is SNEGSKA (reference sequence). The CDR3 DNA reads as TGCAGTGCTGATACAGGGGTTAGCACAGATACGCAGTATTTT. The encoded protein is CSADTGVSTDTQYF.

The V and J genes are TRBV24-1 and TRBJ1-2, with 10 bases aligning to TRBD1. Trimming cost V 7 bases and J 11 bases; bases outside gene matches: 9. The germline V gene has CDR1 KGHDR and CDR2 SFDVKD. The CDR3 sequence is 13 residues long. The CDR3: CATSKDRGEVYTF. The CDR3 DNA follows: TGTGCCACCAGCAAGGACAGGGGGGAGGTGTACACCTTC.

This clonotype has a handful of counts. The chain combines TRBV6-1 with TRBJ2-7, with a tentative D call TRBD1 (6 bases). In germline, CDR1 is MNHNS, CDR2 SASEGT. CDR3 length equals 16 residues. Deletions cut 2 bases from V and 3 bases from J, with 17 bases between. The CDR3 loop reads CASSERVVGRGYEQYF. The CDR3 bases are TGTGCCAGCAGTGAAAGAGTGGTCGGCAGGGGCTACGAGCAGTACTTC.

The chain joins TRBV7-9 to TRBJ2-3; D is unresolved. Trimming took off 8 bases at V and 1 base at J, with 7 bases between the two ends. CDR1 is SEHNR and CDR2 is FQNEAQ in the germline V gene (reference sequence). The CDR3 extends over 12 amino acids. Written as DNA, the CDR3 is TGTGCCAGCCAACGCGGCACAGATACGCAGTATTTT. Its protein product is CASQRGTDTQYF.

This clonotype has only a few counts. V and J are TRBV20-1 and TRBJ1-1, with TRBD1 matching 11 bases. The CDR3 is 14 residues long. Unmatched junction bases numbered 10, after V lost 5 bases and J lost 8 bases. The germline V gene encodes CDR1 DFQATT and CDR2 SNEGSKA (reference sequence). The chain's CDR3 is CSAPGQGAGLEAFF. In DNA form, the CDR3 reads TGCAGTGCTCCCGGACAGGGGGCGGGTTTGGAAGCTTTCTTT.

This clonotype was found a few times. The chain uses TRBV20-1 and TRBJ2-1, with TRBD2 matching 9 bases. Unmatched junction bases numbered 10, after V lost 2 bases and J lost 2 bases. CDR1 is DFQATT, CDR2 SNEGSKA, per germline (reference sequence). This CDR3 is 17 amino acids long. The CDR3 is CSARNRRLAVTYNEQFF. The CDR3 nucleotides are TGCAGTGCTAGAAATCGGCGACTAGCGGTAACCTACAATGAGCAGTTCTTC.

The table lists this clonotype with a few counts. V usage is TRBV2 and J usage is TRBJ2-7; D is ambiguous. Trimming shortened V by 5 bases and J by 7 bases, and 6 bases separated the two germline ends. The CDR3 totals 10 residues. The germline V gene encodes CDR1 SNHLY and CDR2 FYNNEI. CDR3 sequence reads: CASSNLEQYF. The CDR3 DNA sequence: TGTGCCAGCAGTAACCTAGAGCAGTACTTC.

This clonotype has only a few counts. A junction boundary mismatches the germline segment, possibly from a read error. J is TRBJ2-3 and V is TRBV6-1; D remains ambiguous. The germline V gene has CDR1 MNHNS and CDR2 SASEGT. The CDR3 extends over 17 amino acids. This CDR3 is CASTNLEFGLSTDTQYF. The CDR3, as DNA: TGTGCCAGCACCAACCTGGAGTTCGGGCTGAGCACGGATACGCAGTATTTT.

This sequence joins TRBV7-2 and TRBJ2-5; weak D call: TRBD1 (6 bases). Germline CDR1 is SGHTA and CDR2 is FQGNSA. Deletions cut 4 bases from V and 4 bases from J, with 16 bases between. The CDR3 contains 15 residues. CDR3 nucleotides: TGTGCCAGCAGCTCCCTAACAGGGTCGAGAGAGACCCAGTACTTC. It translates to CASSSLTGSRETQYF.

The chain uses TRBV3-1 and TRBJ1-2, with D possibly being TRBD1 (6 bases). V lost 6 bases and J lost 6, with 17 bases in between. CDR1 is LGHDT, CDR2 YNNKEL, per germline (reference sequence). The CDR3 extends over 14 amino acids. Written as DNA, the CDR3 is TGTGCCAGCAGGGAACAGGGAGATAAAGATGGCTACACCTTC. Its protein product is CASREQGDKDGYTF.

The chain combines TRBV19 with TRBJ2-1, with TRBD1 as a possible D gene (6 bases). Looked up from germline, CDR1 is LNHDA and CDR2 is SQIVND (reference sequence). V lost 5 bases and J lost 7, with 15 bases in between. The CDR3 length is 14 residues. CDR3 region: CASSQQGGRNEQFF. Here the CDR3 DNA reads TGTGCCAGTAGTCAACAGGGCGGTCGAAATGAGCAGTTCTTC.

This clonotype turned up a few times. This chain links TRBV12-3 or TRBV12-4 with TRBJ1-2; D gene uncertain. The CDR3 contains 13 residues. Trimming pared 3 bases from V and 4 bases from J, leaving 9 bases between. The CDR3 region has the DNA TGTGCCAGCAGTTTGAGGACTCGCTATGGCTACACCTTC. Amino acids: CASSLRTRYGYTF.

This clonotype was recorded a few times. The genes are TRBV30 and TRBJ2-7; TRBD2 aligns across 10 bases. The CDR3 length is 13 residues. Germline V lookup: CDR1 GTSNPN, CDR2 SVGIG (reference sequence). Germline trimming cut 3 bases from V and 2 bases from J; bases unmatched to any gene: 1. CDR3 protein: CAWRLAGPYEQYF. The DNA for the CDR3 is TGTGCCTGGAGACTAGCGGGACCCTACGAGCAGTACTTC.

In this sample, this clonotype turned up a few times. The chain uses TRBV20-1 and TRBJ1-1; 9 bases are a match to TRBD1. V lost 2 bases to trimming and J lost 2 bases; unmatched junction nucleotides: 3. From germline, CDR1 is DFQATT and CDR2 SNEGSKA (reference sequence). The CDR3 length is 14 residues. The CDR3: CSARLQGANTEAFF. DNA for the CDR3: TGCAGTGCTAGATTACAGGGGGCAAACACTGAAGCTTTCTTT.

The rearrangement links TRBV29-1 to TRBJ1-2, with TRBD1 matching 7 bases. The CDR3 contains 16 residues. Trimming removed 3 bases from V and 2 bases from J; junction bases left unmatched: 12. Per germline, CDR1 SQVTM and CDR2 ANQGSEA. The CDR3: CSVEGMVQGLNYGYTF. The DNA of the CDR3 is TGCAGCGTTGAGGGTATGGTACAGGGGCTCAACTATGGCTACACCTTC.